This is a list of T cell receptor beta chains from one sample in a study of T cell repertoires and HLA-DP antigens. What these receptors recognize is not known. Profiling relied on immunoSEQ multiplex PCR, and the TCRdb table lists in-frame clones only, not all of them. The table has some 89,000 clones, around 86% seen once. Material for sequencing was CD4+ T cells from PBMCs. These receptors were collected from a man between 45 and 60 years old in good health and CMV-seronegative. The CDR3 runs from the conserved cysteine through the conserved F or W. Fields, in order: CDR3 DNA, CDR3 protein, D gene, clone size, J gene, V gene. The D gene is left open where the match is weak. Clone size is given for some rows only: seen once, a few or many times, or a class if the clone is expanded.

TGTGCCAGCAGTTTATACAGGGACGATGAGCAGTTCTTC CASSLYRDDEQFF . . TRBJ2-1 TRBV27
TGCGCCAGCAGCCAAGATCCCGGGACAGGGAGGGCTTTCTTT CASSQDPGTGRAFF TRBD1 . TRBJ1-1 TRBV4-3
TGCGCCAGCAGCTTGGAGGGGGTTCGGAGCACTGAAGCTTTCTTT CASSLEGVRSTEAFF . . TRBJ1-1 TRBV5-1
TGTGCCAGCAGCGGACCCCCTAGCGGCACAGATACGCAGTATTTT CASSGPPSGTDTQYF . . TRBJ2-3 TRBV5-6
TGTGCCAGCTCACCAATGGGAGATACGCAGTATTTT CASSPMGDTQYF . once TRBJ2-3 TRBV18
TGTGCCGGCGGACAGGGCGGGAAGACCCAGTACTTC CAGGQGGKTQYF TRBD1 . TRBJ2-5 TRBV7-2
TGTGCCAGCGGTCCGCGGGAGATAACAGATACGCAGTATTTT CASGPREITDTQYF TRBD2 . TRBJ2-3 TRBV28
TGTGCCAGCAGCCCAACTAGCCCCCCAGATACGCAGTATTTT CASSPTSPPDTQYF . . TRBJ2-3 TRBV7-2
TGTGCCAGCAGTGAAAACAGGGCCAAACTGTTTTTT CASSENRAKLFF . . TRBJ1-4 TRBV2
TGCGCCAGCAGCTCTCTTAGCGGGGGGCAAGAGACCCAGTACTTC CASSSLSGGQETQYF TRBD2 . TRBJ2-5 TRBV4-1
TGTGCCAGCAGCCAAAGCTTTTTCGCTTACACTGAAGCTTTCTTT CASSQSFFAYTEAFF . once TRBJ1-1 TRBV5-5
TGCGCCAGCAGCCAGGGACTAGCGGGGGCGAACAATGAGCAGTTCTTC CASSQGLAGANNEQFF TRBD2 . TRBJ2-1 TRBV4-3
TGCGCCAGCAGCCCCCAAGACAGGGAGGTGGAACTGTTTTTT CASSPQDREVELFF TRBD1 . TRBJ1-4 TRBV4-3
TGTGCCTGCAGAGGGGGACAGGGGGCGGGAGGTCAGCCCCAGCATTTT CACRGGQGAGGQPQHF TRBD1 few TRBJ1-5 TRBV30
TGTGCCAGTAGGGTCAAGATGAACACTGAAGCTTTCTTT CASRVKMNTEAFF . . TRBJ1-1 TRBV19
TGTGCCAGCAGTAAACCGGGACAGGCTCCTCAGCCCCAGCATTTT CASSKPGQAPQPQHF TRBD1 . TRBJ1-5 TRBV28
TGTGCCAGCAGCCGTGACCTGGACACTGAAGCTTTCTTT CASSRDLDTEAFF . . TRBJ1-1 TRBV9
TGTGCCAGCTCCTACGACAGCATGAACACTGAAGCTTTCTTT CASSYDSMNTEAFF . . TRBJ1-1 TRBV18
TGCGCCAGCAGCTTGGGGACTAGCACAGATACGCAGTATTTT CASSLGTSTDTQYF . . TRBJ2-3 TRBV5-1
TGCGCCAGCAGCTTGGCGGTGGGGCGCCCCCAGGAGACCCAGTACTTC CASSLAVGRPQETQYF . . TRBJ2-5 TRBV5-1
TGTGCCAGCAGCGCGACTAGCGGGGCCTACAATGAGCAGTTCTTC CASSATSGAYNEQFF TRBD2 . TRBJ2-1 TRBV11-2
TGTGCCAGCAGCCTAGGGACAGGGGGATCACCCCTCCACTTT CASSLGTGGSPLHF TRBD1 few TRBJ1-6 TRBV7-8